A selection of T cell receptor beta chains follows, all from one sample in a study of T cell responses to AZD1222 COVID-19 vaccine. Using immunoSEQ multiplex PCR, the repertoire was profiled, and TCRdb retains in-frame clones only, with some absent. Of 100,000 to 150,000 clones in the sample, just over 85% were seen once. The material was peripheral blood, obtained on day 0 of AZD1222 vaccination. The source is an adult in good health. CDR3s include the opening cysteine and the closing phenylalanine or tryptophan. A D gene is named only where the DNA matches it firmly. Clone size, where shown, is once, few, many, or a class for clones that have expanded.

>TRBJ1-2|TRBD1|TRBV18|.
TGTGCCAGCTCACCATTTGGACAGGAAGGCGGCTACACCTTC
CASSPFGQEGGYTF
>TRBJ1-2|.|TRBV7-3|.
TGTGCCAGCAGCTCCCAGGGCGGTACGCTTGGCTACACCTTC
CASSSQGGTLGYTF
>TRBJ1-2|.|TRBV7-9|.
TGTGCCAGCAGCCTCGATTTTGGTGGGAATAACTATGGCTACACCTTC
CASSLDFGGNNYGYTF
>TRBJ1-6|TRBD1|TRBV4-3|.
TGCGCCAGCAGCCAAGATCGGGACAGGGGCTGGAATTCACCCCTCCACTTT
CASSQDRDRGWNSPLHF
>TRBJ2-7|TRBD1|TRBV28|few
TGTGCCAGCAGTTCGACGGGACAGCGCTACGAGCAGTACTTC
CASSSTGQRYEQYF
>TRBJ1-2|TRBD1|TRBV19|.
TGTGCCAGTAGTGCCTCCGGGACAGTTTATGGCTACACCTTC
CASSASGTVYGYTF
>TRBJ2-7|.|TRBV6-5|.
TGTGCCAGCATTAACAGGGAGTACGAGCAGTACTTC
CASINREYEQYF
>TRBJ2-3|TRBD2|TRBV10-1|.
TGCGCCAGCAGTTTTAATCGGGGGGGAAGTACAGATACGCAGTATTTT
CASSFNRGGSTDTQYF
>TRBJ1-6|TRBD1|TRBV2|.
TGTGCCAGCAATCTCCCGGGACAGAGTTCCTATAATTCACCCCTCCACTTT
CASNLPGQSSYNSPLHF
>TRBJ2-2|TRBD2|TRBV19|.
TGTGCCAGTAGTATAATGGGGACTAGGAACACCGGGGAGCTGTTTTTT
CASSIMGTRNTGELFF
>TRBJ2-7|.|TRBV7-9|.
TGTGCCAGCAGCTTTGGGCCCGCGAGGGCCTACGAGCAGTACTTC
CASSFGPARAYEQYF
>TRBJ2-7|.|TRBV7-2|.
TGTGCCAGCAGGCGGGGAGGAAGCTCCTACGAGCAGTACTTC
CASRRGGSSYEQYF
>TRBJ2-1|.|TRBV7-9|.
TGTGCCAGCAGCAGAAATGAGCAGTTCTTC
CASSRNEQFF
>TRBJ1-4|TRBD1|TRBV6-5|.
TGTGCCAGCAGAGAGGGTAACAGGGGTGAAAAACTGTTTTTT
CASREGNRGEKLFF
>TRBJ2-7|.|TRBV5-1|few
TGCGCCAGCAGTTATCGGACAGTGCAGGAGCAGTACTTC
CASSYRTVQEQYF
>TRBJ2-1|TRBD1|TRBV12-5|.
TGTGCTAGTGGTTTGATTCTAAACGGCCGGACAGGGGGTATGTTCTTC
CASGLILNGRTGGMFF
>TRBJ1-4|.|TRBV29-1|.
TGCAGCGTTGTAGGAGGGTTTAATGAAAAACTGTTTTTT
CSVVGGFNEKLFF
>TRBJ2-7|.|TRBV15|.
TGTGCCACCAGCAGACCGGACATCTACGAGCAGTACTTC
CATSRPDIYEQYF
>TRBJ2-7|.|TRBV4-3|.
TGCGCCAGCAGCCAAGGCAGGAGCTCCTACGAGCAGTACTTC
CASSQGRSSYEQYF
>TRBJ2-7|TRBD1|TRBV4-1|.
TGCGCCAGCAGCCAGGGGACAGGGAGCTCCTACGAGCAGTACTTC
CASSQGTGSSYEQYF
>TRBJ2-3|TRBD2|TRBV5-1|.
TGCGCCAGCAGCTTGGGTCCAGCGGGGGGAAGTTCAGATACGCAGTATTTT
CASSLGPAGGSSDTQYF
>TRBJ1-2|TRBD1|TRBV4-2|.
TGTGCCAGCAGCCAAGTCAGGACAGGAGTTAACTATGGCTACACCTTC
CASSQVRTGVNYGYTF
>TRBJ2-1|.|TRBV10-2|.
TGCGCCAGCACCGCTATTTACAATGAGCAGTTCTTC
CASTAIYNEQFF
>TRBJ2-1|.|TRBV11-3|.
TGTGCCAGCAGCTTAAGCAGTTTTCCCCTGGGTGAGCAGTTCTTC
CASSLSSFPLGEQFF
>TRBJ1-5|.|TRBV21-1|.
TGTGCCAGCAGCCCCACACTACACCGGACAGGCCCGTATAGCAATCAGCCCCAGCATTTT
CASSPTLHRTGPYSNQPQHF
>TRBJ1-4|.|TRBV29-1|.
TGCAGCGTCAATCCTCGCGGGCCTAATGAAAAACTGTTTTTT
CSVNPRGPNEKLFF
>TRBJ1-3|TRBD1|TRBV7-8|few
TGTGCCAGCAGACAGGGGCCAAACTCTGGAAACACCATATATTTT
CASRQGPNSGNTIYF
>TRBJ2-7|.|TRBV7-2|.
TGTGCCAGCAGCTTACTAGGGTACCCCTACGAGCAGTACTTC
CASSLLGYPYEQYF
>TRBJ2-7|TRBD1|TRBV3-1/TRBV3-2|.
TGTGCCAGCAGCCCTTGGACAGGGTTGAACGAGCAGTACTTC
CASSPWTGLNEQYF
>TRBJ2-7|TRBD1|TRBV20-1|once
TGCAGTCCTCAACAGGGGATCGAGCAGTACTTC
CSPQQGIEQYF
>TRBJ2-3|.|TRBV6-2/TRBV6-3|.
TGTGCCAGCAGTTACAGAGAGTCCTATAGCGCAGATACGCAGTATTTT
CASSYRESYSADTQYF
>TRBJ1-1|.|TRBV6-5|.
TGTGCCAGCAGGGACGGTGCTGAAGCTTTCTTT
CASRDGAEAFF
>TRBJ2-1|.|TRBV5-1|.
TGCGCCAGCAGCAAGGAGGTGAGCTCCTACAATGAGCAGTTCTTC
CASSKEVSSYNEQFF
>TRBJ1-5|TRBD1|TRBV6-2/TRBV6-3|.
TGTGCCAGCAGTTACTCGACAGGGACCCCGCGCAATCAGCCCCAGCATTTT
CASSYSTGTPRNQPQHF
>TRBJ2-1|.|TRBV5-1|.
TGCGCCAGCAGCTTGGTACCAGGCGGCTCCTACAATGAGCAGTTCTTC
CASSLVPGGSYNEQFF
>TRBJ1-6|.|TRBV27|.
TGTGCCAGCAGAACAGGGTTAGGGTCCTATAATTCACCCCTCCACTTT
CASRTGLGSYNSPLHF
>TRBJ1-1|.|TRBV6-5|few
TGTGCCAGCAGTTGGGACATGCGGAGCACTGAAGCTTTCTTT
CASSWDMRSTEAFF
>TRBJ2-3|TRBD2|TRBV6-2/TRBV6-3|.
TGTGCCAGCAGCCTGGGACTAGCGGGGCCTCAGGGGACGCAGTATTTT
CASSLGLAGPQGTQYF
>TRBJ2-7|.|TRBV6-5|few
TGTGCCAGCACGCTATTCGGGGGGCCGTCATACGAGCAGTACTTC
CASTLFGGPSYEQYF
>TRBJ1-4|.|TRBV6-2/TRBV6-3|.
TGTGCCAGCAGTCCCCGGGGGACAACTAATGAAAAACTGTTTTTT
CASSPRGTTNEKLFF
>TRBJ2-1|.|TRBV19|.
TGTGCCAGTAGTATAGTAGGGGGGGGAAACAATGAGCAGTTCTTC
CASSIVGGGNNEQFF
>TRBJ2-7|.|TRBV7-9|.
TGTGCCAGCAGCTTAGACAGGCAAATCTCCTACGAGCAGTACTTC
CASSLDRQISYEQYF